This TCR beta chain was captured by sequencing in a study of shared T cell receptors in the human thymus. Clones were read by immunoSEQ multiplex PCR, and TCRdb kept only the in-frame ones, dropping some. The sample holds some 700,000 clones, roughly 88% seen once. CDR1 and CDR2 (germline): SGDLS, YYNGEE. The J segment lost 5 bases and the V segment lost 4 bases, leaving 9 bases of the junction unmatched. The CDR3 extends over 16 amino acids. This sample also belongs to another study, concerning human thymus T cells. That work contributes: Donors were healthy Finnish infants having corrective surgery for congenital heart defects. Surgeons resected thymus tissue during corrective heart surgery. Both thymic and peripheral blood repertoires showed apparently biased V and J usage. Thymic TCR repertoires of unrelated people reportedly overlapped highly.

This chain connects TRBV9 to TRBJ2-5, with 12 bases fitting TRBD2. The sequence derives from a boy under two years old with a congenital heart defect. The sequencing sample was made of thymocytes. The CDR3 nucleotides are TGTGCCAGCAGCCCTCGACTAGCGGGAGAGGGGGAGACCCAGTACTTC. Translating it yields CASSPRLAGEGETQYF.